This section outlines one TCR beta chain sequence together with its context. Its antigen is not identified. Amplified TCR beta CDR3 regions derived from RNA transcripts. TCR CDR3 regions were first amplified by RT-PCR with HTBI primers. MiXCR was run by TCRdb on the multiplex PCR reads, yielding one entry per CDR3 protein. Of around 570,000 distinct CDR3 sequences listed, just under 20% are singletons. This record comes from a study of T cells in Graves' hyperthyroidism and ophthalmopathy. Study results and caveats: Ophthalmopathy prediction by the model preceded onset by a median approximately 6.1 months. In blood, most of the thyroid clonotypes expanded above 0.001 were also present.

The sequenced sample was blood. This sequence originates from a man aged 35 to 55 with Graves' ophthalmopathy.

The CDR3 here is CSARVRRVTRQETQYF. CDR3 coding DNA: TGCAGTGCTAGAGTTAGGAGAGTTACCCGCCAAGAGACCCAGTACTTC. The J gene is TRBJ2-5, the V gene TRBV20-1; the D is unclear. V shed 1 base and J shed 1 base, with 16 bases lying between them. Germline V gives CDR1 DFQATT, CDR2 SNEGSKA (reference sequence). The CDR3 has 16 residues.